These T cell receptor beta chains were read from a single sample in a study of cytomegalovirus exposure and HLA in healthy donors. Some clones are missing from TCRdb's copy, which holds only in-frame ones; the method was immunoSEQ multiplex PCR. This sample has 150,000 to 200,000 clones, with over 65% found just once. Sequencing was carried out using PBMCs. The origin of the receptors is a man between 18 and 29 years old in good health and CMV-seropositive. CDR3s include the opening cysteine and the closing phenylalanine or tryptophan. Each record gives: D gene, V gene, CDR3 length, clone size, J gene, CDR3 DNA, CDR3 protein. The D gene is left open where the match is weak. Not every row has a clone size; where given, it reads once, few, many or a size class.

.,TRBV30,12,.,TRBJ2-2,TGTGCCTGGAGTCTGAGAACCGGGGAGCTGTTTTTT,CAWSLRTGELFF
TRBD2,TRBV5-6,14,many,TRBJ2-7,TGTGCCAGCAGCCCTTGGGGGGGCTCCTACGAGCAGTACTTC,CASSPWGGSYEQYF
.,TRBV30,13,few,TRBJ2-5,TGTGCCTGGAGATCGGGGTCCGGGGAGACCCAGTACTTC,CAWRSGSGETQYF
TRBD2,TRBV30,14,.,TRBJ2-1,TGTGCCTGGAGTGTCACCCGGTTAGGTAGCGGGGTGTTCTTC,CAWSVTRLGSGVFF
.,TRBV30,13,.,TRBJ2-4,TGTGCCTGGAATCCTCTAGCCAAAAACATTCAGTACTTC,CAWNPLAKNIQYF
TRBD1,TRBV9,13,.,TRBJ1-2,TGTGCCAGCAGCGTCGGACAGGGAGGGAGCTACACCTTC,CASSVGQGGSYTF
.,TRBV5-1,12,.,TRBJ2-7,TGCGCCAGCAGCTCTCAGATCTACGAGCAGTACTTC,CASSSQIYEQYF
TRBD2,TRBV27,16,.,TRBJ2-7,TGTGCCAGCAGTTTTTTCGGGACTAGCGGAGCCTACGAGCAGTACTTC,CASSFFGTSGAYEQYF
.,TRBV7-9,14,.,TRBJ2-1,TGTGCCAGCAGCTTTGAGGGTTCCTACAATGAGCAGTTCTTC,CASSFEGSYNEQFF
.,TRBV4-2,15,.,TRBJ1-2,TGTGCCAGCAGCCAAGACCCCGGAGGCCTGGGAGATAAGCGGTTC,CASSQDPGGLGDKRF
.,TRBV14,13,.,TRBJ1-3,TGTGCCAGCAGCCAAGACTACGGAAACACCATATATTTT,CASSQDYGNTIYF
TRBD2,TRBV15,17,.,TRBJ2-2,TGTGCCACCAGCAGAGATTTAGCGGGGCCGAACACCGGGGAGCTGTTTTTT,CATSRDLAGPNTGELFF
.,TRBV11-2,11,.,TRBJ1-1,TGTGCCAGCAGCCAAGACAGTGAAGCTTTCTTT,CASSQDSEAFF
TRBD1,TRBV7-9,16,many,TRBJ1-1,TGTGCCAGCAGCCCAGACAGGGCGAGGGAGAAAACTGAAGCTTTCTTT,CASSPDRAREKTEAFF
.,TRBV6-5,14,.,TRBJ1-1,TGTGCCAGCAGCTCCAGGGGTTGGGGCACTGAAGCTTTCTTT,CASSSRGWGTEAFF
TRBD1,TRBV29-1,14,.,TRBJ1-1,TGCAGCGTTGGGACAGGGCCCATGAACACTGAAGCTTTCTTT,CSVGTGPMNTEAFF
TRBD1,TRBV15,15,.,TRBJ1-1,TGTGCCACCAGCAGAGATTCCGGGACAGTTGCGAAAGCTTTCTTT,CATSRDSGTVAKAFF
TRBD2,TRBV6-6,15,.,TRBJ2-7,TGTGCCAGCAGGAATCTAGCGGGAGAGGTTTACGAGCAGTACTTC,CASRNLAGEVYEQYF
.,TRBV5-1,14,.,TRBJ2-7,TGCGCCAGCAGCTCGCAGCGGGCCTCCTACGAGCAGTACTTC,CASSSQRASYEQYF
.,TRBV19,14,.,TRBJ2-7,TGTGCCAGTAGTATTACCGGTGACTCCTACGAGCAGTACTTC,CASSITGDSYEQYF
.,TRBV27,13,.,TRBJ2-1,TGTGCCAGCAGTTTAGGAGGGATCGGTGAGCAGTTCTTC,CASSLGGIGEQFF
.,TRBV7-9,14,.,TRBJ1-2,TGTGCCAGCAGCCCGAGGGTAGGGTTTAAGGGCTACACCTTC,CASSPRVGFKGYTF
.,TRBV7-6,16,few,TRBJ2-1,TGTGCCAGCAGTCCACGGGCAGGGAGGCTCTACAATGAGCAGTTCTTC,CASSPRAGRLYNEQFF
.,TRBV7-9,15,.,TRBJ1-5,TGTGCCAGCAGCTTAGGATGGGGAGACTATCAGCCCCAGCATTTT,CASSLGWGDYQPQHF
.,TRBV6-6,13,once,TRBJ2-7,TGTGCCAGCACGGGGGGCACCTCCTACGAGCAGTACTTC,CASTGGTSYEQYF
TRBD1,TRBV27,14,.,TRBJ2-7,TGTGCCAGCAGTCCGGGACAGGGGCCCTACGAGCAGTACTTC,CASSPGQGPYEQYF
.,TRBV19,16,.,TRBJ1-5,TGTGCCAGTACCCTCCACCTAGGGGCGGCAAATCAGCCCCAGCATTTT,CASTLHLGAANQPQHF
TRBD2,TRBV7-2,16,few,TRBJ2-7,TGTGCCAGCAGCTCAAGAGGGGCGAGCGGGAGCTACGAGCAGTACTTC,CASSSRGASGSYEQYF
TRBD2,TRBV19,13,.,TRBJ2-1,TGTGCCACGTTAGCGGGCCTGGGTAATGAGCAGTTCTTC,CATLAGLGNEQFF
.,TRBV6-6,13,.,TRBJ2-7,TGTGCCAGCAGTTACAGGGGGGGATACGAGCAGTACTTC,CASSYRGGYEQYF
TRBD2,TRBV7-3,18,.,TRBJ2-3,TGTGCCAGCAGCCCAATGGGACTAGCGGGAGAGGTTACAGATACGCAGTATTTT,CASSPMGLAGEVTDTQYF
TRBD1,TRBV6-1,14,.,TRBJ1-2,TGTGCCAGCAGCCCCGGGACAGAAGCCAATGGCTACACCTTC,CASSPGTEANGYTF
.,TRBV10-3,16,.,TRBJ2-3,TGTGCCATCAGGAGTACTAGCCCGGGGGGCACAGATACGCAGTATTTT,CAIRSTSPGGTDTQYF
.,TRBV7-6,15,.,TRBJ2-1,TGTGCCAGCCTACCCGCTTCCGGGATTCGCGATGAGCAGTTCTTC,CASLPASGIRDEQFF
.,TRBV30,10,.,TRBJ1-1,TGTGCCTGGATAGGGGTGAGTGCTTTCTTT,CAWIGVSAFF
TRBD1,TRBV30,13,few,TRBJ1-1,TGTGCCTGGAGTCCCGGGACAGGGACTGAAGCTTTCTTT,CAWSPGTGTEAFF
.,TRBV4-1,14,.,TRBJ2-3,TGCGCCAGCAGCCCTCTCGTGAGGACACATACGCAGTATTTT,CASSPLVRTHTQYF
TRBD1,TRBV9,15,.,TRBJ1-4,TGTGCCAGCAGCGTAGAGGGGACAGGCAATGAAAAACTGTTTTTT,CASSVEGTGNEKLFF
TRBD1,TRBV28,14,.,TRBJ2-1,TGTGCCAGCAGCTCCCCTGACAGGGGGAATGAGCAGTTCTTC,CASSSPDRGNEQFF
.,TRBV28,16,.,TRBJ2-7,TGTGCCAGCAGCTCGGAACTAGATTCGTACCCCTACGAGCAGTACTTC,CASSSELDSYPYEQYF
TRBD1,TRBV27,15,.,TRBJ2-7,TGTGCCAGCAGTTTATCTACACAGGGGATGGACGAGCAGTACTTC,CASSLSTQGMDEQYF
TRBD1,TRBV11-3,14,.,TRBJ2-7,TGTGCCAGCAGCTTAGGGACAGGGATTGTCGAGCAGTACTTC,CASSLGTGIVEQYF
TRBD1,TRBV5-4,16,.,TRBJ2-1,TGTGCCAGCAGCTCTCAACAGGGGGCGCAGGGGAATGAGCAGTTCTTC,CASSSQQGAQGNEQFF
TRBD2,TRBV27,13,.,TRBJ2-7,TGTGCCAGCGGTTTGTCTGGGAGGGCAGAGCAGTACTTC,CASGLSGRAEQYF
TRBD1,TRBV27,15,.,TRBJ1-1,TGTGCCAGCAGTTTCGGGGCAGGGGGGTACACTGAAGCTTTCTTT,CASSFGAGGYTEAFF
TRBD1,TRBV6-6,15,.,TRBJ1-1,TGTGCCAGCAGTTACCCGGGACAGGGGAACACTGAAGCTTTCTTT,CASSYPGQGNTEAFF
TRBD2,TRBV6-1,14,.,TRBJ2-1,TGTGCCAGCAGTGTGGTAGCGGGGTACAATGAGCAGTTCTTC,CASSVVAGYNEQFF
TRBD2,TRBV19,18,.,TRBJ2-3,TGTGCCAGTACCACCCTAGCCGGGACTAGCGCTAGCACAGATACGCAGTATTTT,CASTTLAGTSASTDTQYF
TRBD2,TRBV9,16,.,TRBJ2-7,TGTGCCAGCAGCTCAGGACTAGCGGGGGGCTCCTACGAGCAGTACTTC,CASSSGLAGGSYEQYF
.,TRBV5-4,14,.,TRBJ2-5,TGTGCCAGCAGCTTGGCTTCCGGGAAGGAGACCCAGTACTTC,CASSLASGKETQYF
.,TRBV30,13,.,TRBJ1-5,TGTGCCTGGAGTGTCAAAGGGGATCAGCCCCAGCATTTT,CAWSVKGDQPQHF
TRBD2,TRBV6-6,15,.,TRBJ2-1,TGTGCCACCCTGACTAGCGCGAGCTCCTACAATGAGCAGTTCTTC,CATLTSASSYNEQFF
.,TRBV30,11,once,TRBJ1-3,TGTGCCTCCAGGGGTGGAAACACCATATATTTT,CASRGGNTIYF
TRBD2,TRBV30,16,few,TRBJ2-1,TGTGCCTGGAGTAAGACTAGCGGGAGGGGAGGGAATGAGCAGTTCTTC,CAWSKTSGRGGNEQFF
.,TRBV7-2,17,.,TRBJ2-1,TGTGCCAGCAGCTTAGTTGGGGCGGATCTCTCCTACAATGAGCAGTTCTTC,CASSLVGADLSYNEQFF